This T cell receptor (beta chain) was profiled in a study of cytomegalovirus exposure and HLA in healthy donors. Trimming removed 7 bases at V and 1 base at J, with 13 bases between. CDR1 is MNHEY and CDR2 is SMNVEV in the germline V gene (reference sequence). This CDR3 has 14 amino acids. Both 60 Vbeta primers and 13 Jbeta primers went into the PCR. Study processing details: Later, 65 million to 85 million unique TCR beta chains were counted in an analysis, and 8.5 million to 13 million of them were shared. The assay was immunoSEQ multiplex PCR, and TCRdb's table has in-frame clones only and misses some. The V and J calls and clone size are taken from that table; D and trimming were inferred from the DNA. Here the sample spans some 76,000 clones, about four fifths being singletons.

V is TRBV27 and J is TRBJ1-1; no definite D call. The source of this sequence is a male donor in good health and CMV-seropositive. Sequenced: PBMCs. For the CDR3, the DNA is TGTGCCAGCAAACGAGGGAATGCGAACACTGAAGCTTTCTTT. This translates into CASKRGNANTEAFF.